The rows below give T cell receptor beta chains drawn from one sample of a study of OX40 agonist ivuxolimab in advanced cancers. The data were produced by immunoSEQ multiplex PCR, yet TCRdb's version contains in-frame clones alone and is incomplete. The repertoire holds about 83,000 clones, with 70% to 90% as singletons. The sample here was CD4+ or CD8+ T cells sorted from blood, taken in a trial of the OX40 agonist ivuxolimab. The receptor set was obtained from an adult with an advanced solid tumor such as melanoma, head and neck, liver or kidney cancer. The CDR3 runs from the conserved cysteine through the conserved F or W. The order of the fields is J gene, D gene, CDR3 length, clone size, V gene, CDR3 protein, CDR3 DNA. A D gene is named only where the DNA matches it firmly. The size entry is marked missing in some rows and otherwise reads once, few, many or a size class.

J: TRBJ2-5
D: .
length: 15
size: .
V: TRBV5-1
CDR3: CASSFQTGRRETQYF
DNA: TGCGCCAGCAGCTTCCAGACAGGGAGGAGGGAGACCCAGTACTTC

J: TRBJ2-7
D: .
length: 18
size: .
V: TRBV7-8
CDR3: CASSSLTATGSMLYEQYF
DNA: TGTGCCAGCAGCTCCCTGACCGCGACGGGATCTATGCTCTACGAGCAGTACTTC

J: TRBJ2-7
D: .
length: 13
size: once
V: TRBV2
CDR3: CATQRQLNYEQYF
DNA: TGTGCCACACAGCGGCAGTTAAACTACGAGCAGTACTTC

J: TRBJ2-2
D: .
length: 15
size: .
V: TRBV5-6
CDR3: CASSPPGANTGELFF
DNA: TGTGCCAGCAGCCCCCCAGGGGCTAACACCGGGGAGCTGTTTTTT

J: TRBJ2-3
D: .
length: 11
size: .
V: TRBV29-1
CDR3: CSGSQANTQYF
DNA: TGCAGCGGCAGCCAGGCGAATACGCAGTATTTT

J: TRBJ1-4
D: .
length: 16
size: .
V: TRBV5-1
CDR3: CASSLVGGSGDEKLFF
DNA: TGCGCCAGCAGCTTGGTTGGGGGCTCGGGAGATGAAAAACTGTTTTTT

J: TRBJ2-7
D: TRBD1
length: 14
size: .
V: TRBV10-1
CDR3: CASSEFREGAEQYF
DNA: TGCGCCAGCAGTGAGTTCCGAGAGGGGGCAGAGCAGTACTTC

J: TRBJ1-4
D: .
length: 15
size: .
V: TRBV7-9
CDR3: CASSLGATGNEKLFF
DNA: TGTGCCAGCAGCTTAGGGGCCACTGGGAATGAAAAACTGTTTTTT

J: TRBJ2-7
D: .
length: 15
size: .
V: TRBV5-4
CDR3: CASSSDPQVSYEQYF
DNA: TGTGCCAGCAGTTCGGATCCCCAGGTATCCTACGAGCAGTACTTC

J: TRBJ1-2
D: TRBD1
length: 15
size: .
V: TRBV10-3
CDR3: CAITERTGGRYGYTF
DNA: TGTGCCATCACCGAAAGGACAGGGGGTCGGTATGGCTACACCTTC

J: TRBJ2-6
D: .
length: 15
size: .
V: TRBV27
CDR3: CASATRLGDFNVLTF
DNA: TGTGCCAGCGCGACACGGTTGGGGGATTTTAACGTCCTGACTTTC

J: TRBJ2-7
D: .
length: 13
size: .
V: TRBV19
CDR3: CASSKLAGGEQYF
DNA: TGTGCCAGTAGTAAGCTGGCTGGTGGAGAGCAGTACTTC

J: TRBJ2-2
D: .
length: 12
size: .
V: TRBV7-2
CDR3: CASSNPPGELFF
DNA: TGTGCCAGCAGTAACCCCCCCGGGGAGCTGTTTTTT

J: TRBJ2-7
D: TRBD1
length: 15
size: .
V: TRBV28
CDR3: CASIGSGTGVYEQYF
DNA: TGTGCCAGCATTGGCTCGGGGACAGGGGTCTACGAGCAGTACTTC

J: TRBJ2-3
D: .
length: 12
size: .
V: TRBV10-3
CDR3: CAIGASTDTQYF
DNA: TGTGCCATCGGCGCAAGCACAGATACGCAGTATTTT

J: TRBJ2-1
D: TRBD2
length: 16
size: .
V: TRBV5-1
CDR3: CASSSTSGSWGNEQFF
DNA: TGCGCCAGCAGCTCTACTAGCGGGAGTTGGGGCAATGAGCAGTTCTTC

J: TRBJ2-7
D: .
length: 14
size: .
V: TRBV29-1
CDR3: CSVGTGWPFYEQYF
DNA: TGCAGCGTTGGGACCGGGTGGCCCTTTTACGAGCAGTACTTC

J: TRBJ2-5
D: .
length: 13
size: .
V: TRBV6-1
CDR3: CASRADGAWAQYF
DNA: TGTGCCAGCAGGGCGGACGGAGCTTGGGCCCAGTACTTC

J: TRBJ2-7
D: .
length: 15
size: .
V: TRBV15
CDR3: CATSREGHRSYEQYF
DNA: TGTGCCACCAGCAGAGAGGGGCACAGGAGCTACGAGCAGTACTTC

J: TRBJ2-1
D: TRBD2
length: 17
size: .
V: TRBV9
CDR3: CASSFLAGGRSYNEQFF
DNA: TGTGCCAGCAGCTTTCTAGCGGGGGGGCGTTCCTACAATGAGCAGTTCTTC

J: TRBJ2-2
D: .
length: 15
size: .
V: TRBV11-2
CDR3: CASSLVLRGSGELFF
DNA: TGTGCCAGCAGCTTAGTTCTAAGGGGATCCGGGGAGCTGTTTTTT

J: TRBJ2-7
D: TRBD1
length: 16
size: .
V: TRBV4-1
CDR3: CASSQDRTGGRYEQYF
DNA: TGCGCCAGCAGCCAAGATCGTACAGGGGGCCGCTACGAGCAGTACTTC

J: TRBJ1-6
D: TRBD1
length: 18
size: .
V: TRBV11-2
CDR3: CASSFSRLQDRGGSPLHF
DNA: TGTGCCAGCAGCTTCTCCCGACTCCAGGACAGGGGCGGTTCACCCCTCCACTTT

J: TRBJ1-1
D: .
length: 15
size: few
V: TRBV11-2
CDR3: CASSFSPSLNTEAFF
DNA: TGTGCCAGCAGCTTCAGTCCATCCCTGAACACTGAAGCTTTCTTT

J: TRBJ2-3
D: .
length: 16
size: .
V: TRBV9
CDR3: CASSVGALSGADTQYF
DNA: TGTGCCAGCAGCGTAGGCGCCCTGTCGGGGGCAGATACGCAGTATTTT

J: TRBJ2-1
D: .
length: 16
size: .
V: TRBV5-1
CDR3: CASSLVVLASYNEQFF
DNA: TGCGCCAGCAGCTTGGTCGTATTAGCCTCCTACAATGAGCAGTTCTTC

J: TRBJ2-4
D: TRBD1
length: 15
size: once
V: TRBV6-5
CDR3: CASSPGTGAKNIQYF
DNA: TGTGCCAGCAGCCCCGGGACAGGGGCCAAAAACATTCAGTACTTC

J: TRBJ1-2
D: .
length: 13
size: .
V: TRBV14
CDR3: CASSPSLNYGYTF
DNA: TGTGCCAGCAGCCCTTCCCTTAACTATGGCTACACCTTC

J: TRBJ1-1
D: .
length: 15
size: .
V: TRBV7-8
CDR3: CASSLGGASNTEAFF
DNA: TGTGCCAGCAGCTTAGGGGGCGCCTCGAACACTGAAGCTTTCTTT

J: TRBJ1-2
D: .
length: 12
size: .
V: TRBV5-1
CDR3: CASSLGNYGYTF
DNA: TGCGCCAGCAGTTTGGGGAACTATGGCTACACCTTC

J: TRBJ2-1
D: .
length: 15
size: .
V: TRBV6-6
CDR3: CASRLAGGTSGRRFF
DNA: TGTGCCAGCAGGTTAGCTGGGGGTACTTCGGGAAGGCGGTTCTTC

J: TRBJ2-5
D: .
length: 13
size: .
V: TRBV28
CDR3: CASRQGGEETQYF
DNA: TGTGCCAGCAGGCAGGGGGGTGAAGAGACCCAGTACTTC

J: TRBJ2-5
D: .
length: 13
size: .
V: TRBV11-2
CDR3: CASSLGHQETQYF
DNA: TGTGCCAGCAGCTTAGGACACCAAGAGACCCAGTACTTC

J: TRBJ2-1
D: TRBD2
length: 15
size: .
V: TRBV11-2
CDR3: CASSTGGDIYNEQFF
DNA: TGTGCCAGCAGCACGGGGGGGGATATCTACAATGAGCAGTTCTTC

J: TRBJ2-5
D: .
length: 15
size: .
V: TRBV18
CDR3: CASSPQPPTQETQYF
DNA: TGTGCCAGCTCACCACAGCCACCGACCCAAGAGACCCAGTACTTC

J: TRBJ2-3
D: TRBD2
length: 16
size: .
V: TRBV28
CDR3: CASSRLAGGRVDTQYF
DNA: TGTGCCAGCAGTCGTCTAGCGGGGGGGCGAGTAGATACGCAGTATTTT

J: TRBJ2-1
D: TRBD2
length: 11
size: .
V: TRBV5-6
CDR3: CASSVAGVEFF
DNA: TGTGCCAGCAGCGTAGCGGGAGTTGAGTTCTTC

J: TRBJ2-7
D: TRBD1
length: 15
size: .
V: TRBV6-1
CDR3: CASSEPGTGTYEQYF
DNA: TGTGCCAGCAGTGAACCGGGGACAGGGACCTACGAGCAGTACTTC

J: TRBJ2-7
D: .
length: 12
size: few
V: TRBV7-2
CDR3: CASSLHGYEQYF
DNA: TGTGCCAGCAGCTTACACGGTTACGAGCAGTACTTC

J: TRBJ1-2
D: .
length: 15
size: .
V: TRBV7-6
CDR3: CASSLNGILDYGYTF
DNA: TGTGCCAGCAGCTTAAACGGGATTCTTGACTATGGCTACACCTTC

J: TRBJ2-3
D: TRBD2
length: 14
size: once
V: TRBV7-9
CDR3: CASSVSVGTRNQYF
DNA: TGTGCCAGCAGCGTATCCGTCGGGACTAGAAATCAGTATTTT